The following is a T cell receptor (beta chain) sequence with its context. Its antigen is unknown. This sample was taken from a study of OX40 agonist ivuxolimab in advanced cancers. Study background: The patients got ivuxolimab, which is an agonistic anti-OX40 (CD134) antibody. Study conclusions and caveats: Antigen specificity remained undetermined for the expanded peripheral T cells. Among T cells, CD8+ cells averaged more expanded clones than CD4+ cells.

The CDR3 spans 15 residues. The J segment lost 3 bases and the V segment lost 0 bases, leaving 5 bases of the junction unmatched. The germline V gene has CDR1 SGHAT and CDR2 FQNNGV. The assay was immunoSEQ multiplex PCR, and TCRdb's table has in-frame clones only and misses some. In the table there are about 20,000 clones, approximately 80% of which are singletons. The sequence was collected from an adult with an advanced solid tumor such as melanoma, head and neck, liver or kidney cancer. This specimen was CD4+ or CD8+ T cells sorted from blood, taken in a trial of the OX40 agonist ivuxolimab. This chain joins TRBV11-2 and TRBJ2-7; 7 nucleotides line up with TRBD2. Here the CDR3 reads CASSLEAGEVYEQYF. CDR3 DNA: TGTGCCAGCAGCTTAGAGGCGGGGGAGGTCTACGAGCAGTACTTC.